Listed below are T cell receptor beta chains from one sample, sequenced in a study of T cell responses to AZD1222 COVID-19 vaccine. The protocol was immunoSEQ multiplex PCR, while the TCRdb copy is restricted to in-frame clones and leaves out a portion. This table holds roughly 150,000 clones, around nine tenths found once. This sample comprised peripheral blood, obtained on day 0 of AZD1222 vaccination. The receptor set was obtained from an adult in good health. Both conserved end residues are part of each CDR3. The D gene is left open where the match is weak.

v_call	j_call	d_call	cdr3_nt	cdr3_aa
TRBV6-2/TRBV6-3	TRBJ1-5	TRBD1	TGTGCCAGCAGTTACGGGACAGGCTATAGCAATCAGCCCCAGCATTTT	CASSYGTGYSNQPQHF
TRBV12-3/TRBV12-4	TRBJ2-1	.	TGTGCCAGCAGTTATAGGGTTGAAAGGCAGTTCTTC	CASSYRVERQFF
TRBV4-2	TRBJ1-4	TRBD1	TGTGCCAGCGGAGAGACAGGGTCTAATGAAAAACTGTTTTTT	CASGETGSNEKLFF
TRBV5-8	TRBJ1-2	.	TGTGCCAGCAGCTTGGATATGCAGGCGGCAGGTTCTGCGTACACCTTC	CASSLDMQAAGSAYTF
TRBV4-1	TRBJ2-7	.	TGCGCCAGCAGCCAAGCCCACTCCCTACGATACGAGCAGTACTTC	CASSQAHSLRYEQYF
TRBV3-1/TRBV3-2	TRBJ1-1	.	TGTGCCAGCAGCCCAGGGGTAATGAACACTGAAGCTTTCTTT	CASSPGVMNTEAFF
TRBV7-2	TRBJ1-1	.	TGTGCCAGCAGCTTAGCGTCGGGAGGGGTGAACACTGAAGCTTTCTTT	CASSLASGGVNTEAFF
TRBV19	TRBJ2-7	.	TGTGCCAGTAGTATAGATCCCTATATTCGGGGGCCGCCCTACGAGCAGTACTTC	CASSIDPYIRGPPYEQYF
TRBV27	TRBJ2-1	TRBD2	TGTGCCAGCAGTTTAGAGCGGGAGGGGGACAATGAGCAGTTCTTC	CASSLEREGDNEQFF
TRBV5-5	TRBJ1-2	.	TGTGCCAGCAGCCCTCGCGGGGAGTCTAACTATGGCTACACCTTC	CASSPRGESNYGYTF
TRBV2	TRBJ2-7	TRBD2	TGTGCCAGCAGTGAAGGGACTAGCGGGAGATCCGAGCAGTACTTC	CASSEGTSGRSEQYF
TRBV2	TRBJ1-5	TRBD1	TGTGCCAGCAGTAGAAAGACAGGGATGCGCAATCAGCCCCAGCATTTT	CASSRKTGMRNQPQHF
TRBV27	TRBJ1-2	.	TGTGCCAGCAGTATGTCAAGTAACTATGGCTACACCTTC	CASSMSSNYGYTF